Below, 16 T cell receptor beta chains from the same sample are listed, as sequenced in a study of human T cells and chemical hapten exposure. TCRdb re-analysed the RACE reads in MiXCR, keeping a single row per CDR3 protein. The sample shows about 45,000 distinct CDR3 sequences, 3.5% to 5% of them seen only once. Sample time point: healthy volunteer bleed at 2 weeks. The total RNA was obtained from whole blood that was not fractionated. The sequenced sample was whole blood. The receptor source for this set is a human donor in good health. Some clones in this sample may be carry-over from other donors' samples.

Only a few counts were recorded for this clonotype. This chain connects TRBV30 to TRBJ1-4; the D gene is possibly TRBD1 (6 bases). CDR1 GTSNPN and CDR2 SVGIG come from the germline V gene (reference sequence). This CDR3 has 16 amino acids. V lost 3 bases, J lost 3 bases, and 17 bases lay in between. CDR3 protein: CAWRGQGGTSNEKLFF. The CDR3 DNA sequence: TGTGCCTGGAGGGGTCAGGGCGGGACATCTAATGAAAAACTGTTTTTT.

This clonotype was found many times. The rearrangement uses TRBV4-2 and TRBJ2-1; D call uncertain. The germline CDR1 and CDR2 sequences are LGHNA and YNFKEQ. V lost 0 bases to trimming and J lost 4 bases, with 7 bases between them. The CDR3 covers 14 residues. The DNA for the CDR3 is TGTGCCAGCAGCCAAGATCTTGGGTACAATGAGCAGTTCTTC. Translated: CASSQDLGYNEQFF.

In this sample, this clonotype turned up many times. The chain employs TRBV5-1 and TRBJ2-7; 7 nucleotides align to TRBD2. The CDR3 consists of 14 residues. CDR1 is SGHRS and CDR2 is YFSETQ in the germline V gene. With 7 bases clipped from V and 2 bases from J, the junction kept 9 bases outside the gene matches. The CDR3 reads CASRLRREPYEQYF. In DNA form, the CDR3 reads TGCGCCAGCCGCCTTCGGCGGGAGCCCTACGAGCAGTACTTC.

A remark on this clonotype: This clone may be a read error of a much larger clone one base away. The rearrangement uses TRBV2 and TRBJ2-1; D is unresolved. This CDR3 is built from 14 residues. From germline, CDR1 is SNHLY and CDR2 FYNNEI. The CDR3 bases are TGTGCCAGCAGTGGCGAGCCCTCCTACAATGAGCAGATCTTC. The encoded protein is CASSGEPSYNEQIF.

V and J are TRBV6-6 and TRBJ1-4; 9 nucleotides line up with TRBD1. Unmatched junction bases numbered 4, after V lost 6 bases and J lost 8 bases. Germline V CDR1 and CDR2: MNHNY, SVGAGI (reference sequence). This CDR3 is built from 13 residues. In nucleotides, the CDR3 is TGTGCCAGCAGCCGGACAGGGGACGAAAAACTGTTTTTT. Its translation: CASSRTGDEKLFF.

This clonotype was observed many times. V is TRBV6-1 and J is TRBJ2-3; 10 bases match TRBD1. J lost 0 bases, V lost 2 bases, and 8 bases had no gene match. The CDR3 runs to 18 residues. Germline V gene data show CDR1 as MNHNS and CDR2 as SASEGT. The CDR3 nucleotides are TGTGCCAGCAGTGAAAGACGGACAGGGGGTTTTAGCACAGATACGCAGTATTTT. Translated, it gives CASSERRTGGFSTDTQYF.

Ten or more counts support this clonotype. This rearrangement joins TRBV4-1 to TRBJ1-6; D is undetermined. Trimming stripped 0 bases from V and 2 bases from J, with 17 bases between. Germline CDR1 reads MGHRA; CDR2 reads YSYEKL. CDR3 length: 19 amino acids. The CDR3 coding sequence is TGCGCCAGCAGCCAAGATATCGACGGAATCCTTACCTATAATTCACCCCTCCACTTT. Protein product: CASSQDIDGILTYNSPLHF.

This clonotype was counted ten times or more. In nucleotides, the CDR3 is TGTGCCAGCAGTGGACCAGGGTCCTATGGCTACACCTTC. Translation gives CASSGPGSYGYTF. This chain uses TRBV25-1 with TRBJ1-2; possible D gene TRBD1, 5 bases. This CDR3 spans 13 amino acids. CDR1 is MGHDK, CDR2 SYGVNS, per germline. Trimming took 4 bases from V and 4 from J, leaving 10 bases between them.

The chain recombines TRBV12-5 with TRBJ2-1, with D tentatively TRBD1 or TRBD2 (6 bases each). CDR3 length: 15 amino acids. Trimming shortened V by 0 bases and J by 10 bases, and 16 bases separated the two germline ends. The germline V gene has CDR1 LGHNT and CDR2 FRNRAP. The CDR3: CASGLVGGREFEQFF. The CDR3 bases are TGTGCTAGTGGTTTGGTAGGGGGGCGGGAATTCGAGCAGTTCTTC. Full variable domain (missing parts from reference TRBV12-5 and TRBJ2-1): DARVTQTPRHKVTEMGQEVTMRCQPILGHNTVFWYRQTMMQGLELLAYFRNRAPLDDSGMPKDRFSAEMPDATLATLKIQPSEPRDSAVYFCASGLVGGREFEQFFGPGTRLTVL.

The rearrangement uses TRBV7-8 and TRBJ2-7, with 10 bases fitting TRBD2. After removal of 1 base from V and 7 bases from J, the junction contained 10 bases not matched to a gene. The CDR3 extends over 16 amino acids. Germline CDR1 SGHVS, CDR2 FQNEAQ. The CDR3 coding sequence is TGTGCCAGCAGCTTAGTGGCTAGCGGGAGTCGGGGAGAGCAGTACTTC. Protein product: CASSLVASGSRGEQYF.

J is TRBJ1-5 and V is TRBV2; D is undetermined. The CDR3 spans 15 residues. CDR1 is SNHLY and CDR2 is FYNNEI in the germline V gene. V lost 3 bases, J lost 0 bases, and 9 bases lay in between. This CDR3 reads CASSDSQYSNQPQHF. The CDR3 DNA reads TGTGCCAGCAGTGACAGCCAATATAGCAATCAGCCCCAGCATTTT.

In this sample, this clonotype turned up many times. The chain joins TRBV2 to TRBJ1-2; unclear D gene. V shed 2 bases and J shed 2 bases, with 9 bases lying between them. The CDR3 runs to 14 residues. Germline values: CDR1 SNHLY, CDR2 FYNNEI. The CDR3 region is CASSESSLNYGYTF. CDR3 nucleotides: TGTGCCAGCAGTGAATCGTCCCTAAACTATGGCTACACCTTC.

In this sample, this clonotype turned up many times. This chain links TRBV28 with TRBJ2-3; 7 bases are a match to TRBD2. Germline V lookup: CDR1 MDHEN, CDR2 SYDVKM. This CDR3 spans 15 amino acids. The ends lost 2 bases at V and 1 base at J; junction bases unmatched: 3. Written as DNA, the CDR3 is TGTGCCAGCAGTTTAGCGGGAGAGGGCACAGATACGCAGTATTTT. This codes for CASSLAGEGTDTQYF. The full variable domain, with the rest looked up from reference TRBV28 and TRBJ2-3, is DVKVTQSSRYLVKRTGEKVFLECVQDMDHENMFWYRQDPGLGLRLIYFSYDVKMKEKGDIPEGYSVSREKKERFSLILESASTNQTSMYLCASSLAGEGTDTQYFGPGTRLTVL.

This clonotype was seen a few times. This chain links TRBV3-1 with TRBJ2-7; perhaps TRBD2 as D (5 bases). CDR1 and CDR2 from the germline V gene are LGHDT and YNNKEL (reference sequence). The ends were cut back, 4 bases at V and 7 bases at J, with 20 bases in the middle. The CDR3 is made up of 15 amino acids. The CDR3 here is CASSPEGDGGREQYF. CDR3 DNA: TGTGCCAGCAGCCCCGAAGGAGACGGCGGGCGTGAGCAGTACTTC.

This clonotype was detected many times. The J gene is TRBJ2-5, the V gene TRBV20-1; the match to TRBD2 covers 7 bases. The CDR3 loop spans 16 amino acids. In germline, CDR1 is DFQATT, CDR2 SNEGSKA (reference sequence). Written as DNA, the CDR3 is TGCACTCCCTTAGTGGCTAGCGGAACGGGGAGAGAGACCCAGTACTTC. Amino acids: CTPLVASGTGRETQYF.

This clonotype was observed many times. The chain links TRBV5-1 to TRBJ1-1; D may be TRBD1 (5 bases). Trimming cost V 0 bases and J 5 bases, with 17 bases left between them. The CDR3 is 16 amino acids. The germline V gene encodes CDR1 SGHRS and CDR2 YFSETQ. CDR3 sequence: CASSLELGRVETEAFF. DNA of the CDR3: TGCGCCAGCAGCTTGGAGCTGGGGCGAGTCGAGACTGAAGCTTTCTTT.